This passage covers 18 T cell receptor beta chains from one sample sequenced in a study of blood T cell repertoires in COVID-19. Only in-frame clones appear in the TCRdb table, and some are missing; sequencing was by immunoSEQ multiplex PCR. The sample has some 250,000 clones; around three quarters are singletons. The source material was peripheral blood. The receptors shown here come from a woman aged 80 or over with acute or convalescent COVID-19.

V gene TRBV5-6 combines with J gene TRBJ1-2; a weak D match, TRBD1 (6 bases). Germline CDR1 and CDR2: SGHDT and YYEEEE. V was pared by 3 bases and J by 0 bases, with 12 bases between. The CDR3 sequence is 15 residues long. CDR3 DNA: TGTGCCAGCAGCTCGCGACAGGCCTCTAACTATGGCTACACCTTC. Translating gives CASSSRQASNYGYTF.

This clone has ten or more counts. This rearrangement joins TRBV10-3 to TRBJ2-7, with no clear D. V shed 8 bases and J shed 3 bases, with 17 bases lying between them. Germline assignment: CDR1 ENHRY and CDR2 SYGVKD. The length of the CDR3 is 14 residues. CDR3 loop: CAIPPTSRIYEQYF. The CDR3 nucleotides read TGTGCCATCCCACCGACGTCCAGGATCTACGAGCAGTACTTC.

This clone was observed a few times. In DNA form, the CDR3 reads TGTGCCAGCAACCCGACCTTAGAACTAGCGGGATCTTACGAGCAGTACTTC. Protein product: CASNPTLELAGSYEQYF. V is TRBV11-2 and J is TRBJ2-7, with 10 bases matching TRBD2. The CDR3 consists of 17 residues. V was pared by 7 bases and J by 4 bases, with 16 bases of the junction left unmatched. From germline, CDR1 is SGHAT and CDR2 FQNNGV.

The chain is built from TRBV25-1 and TRBJ1-1, with D perhaps TRBD1 (5 bases). Trimming stripped 2 bases from V and 3 bases from J, with 13 bases between. The germline gives CDR1 MGHDK, CDR2 SYGVNS. This CDR3 has 15 residues. The CDR3 loop reads CASSERVGGDTEAFF. Here the CDR3 DNA reads TGTGCCAGCAGTGAACGGGTCGGGGGGGACACTGAAGCTTTCTTT.

This clone was counted many times. CDR3 bases: TGTGCCAGCAGTTTGACTAGTCGGGGAGGGAATTCACCCCTCCACTTT. It is translated as CASSLTSRGGNSPLHF. The chain carries TRBV7-2 and TRBJ1-6, with no clear D. Trimming took 6 bases from V and 7 from J, leaving 19 bases between them. This CDR3 has 16 residues. Germline lookup yields CDR1 SGHTA and CDR2 FQGNSA.

V is TRBV20-1 and J is TRBJ2-3; 8 bases are a match to TRBD2. The CDR3 spans 11 residues. The germline V gene encodes CDR1 DFQATT and CDR2 SNEGSKA (reference sequence). CDR3 nucleotide sequence: TGCATCGCCTCTAGCGGGGATACGCAGTATTTT. As protein: CIASSGDTQYF.

The chain employs TRBV18 and TRBJ1-5; the D gene is possibly TRBD1 (5 bases). This CDR3 is built from 22 residues. Looked up from germline, CDR1 is KGHSH and CDR2 is LQKENI. Trimming pared 5 bases from V and 7 bases from J, leaving 39 bases between. CDR3 in amino acids: CASSSRPPPFPSDRQGYQPQHF. In nucleotides, the CDR3 is TGTGCCAGCTCATCACGGCCGCCACCCTTCCCCTCGGACCGGCAGGGCTACCAGCCCCAGCATTTT.

The chain carries TRBV5-1 and TRBJ1-4, with TRBD1 matching over 11 bases. After removal of 3 bases from V and 8 bases from J, the junction contained 6 bases not matched to a gene. CDR3 length equals 15 residues. Germline CDR1 is SGHRS and CDR2 is YFSETQ. CDR3 protein: CASSSPGTGGEKLFF. CDR3 nucleotides: TGCGCCAGCAGCTCGCCCGGGACAGGGGGGGAAAAACTGTTTTTT.

The chain couples TRBV11-2 to TRBJ2-1, with TRBD1 matching over 10 bases. The CDR3 is 14 amino acids. Germline V gene data show CDR1 as SGHAT and CDR2 as FQNNGV. Trimming took 5 bases from V and 7 from J; bases not matched to a gene: 5. The CDR3 region is CASSRGTGVNEQFF. The CDR3 DNA reads as TGTGCCAGCAGCCGGGGGACAGGGGTAAATGAGCAGTTCTTC.

This clone was seen more than once but under ten times. J is TRBJ1-6 and V is TRBV10-2; no reliable D call. CDR3 length: 17 amino acids. Trimming took off 1 base at V and 0 bases at J, with 10 bases between the two ends. Germline CDR1 reads WSHSY; CDR2 reads SAAADI. Here the CDR3 reads CASSEYLESSYNSPLHF. The DNA for the CDR3 is TGCGCCAGCAGTGAGTACCTGGAGAGCTCCTATAATTCACCCCTCCACTTT.

V and J are TRBV25-1 and TRBJ1-1; weak D call: TRBD1 (5 bases). The V gene lost 2 bases and the J gene lost 4 bases, with 11 bases spanning the gap. Germline lookup yields CDR1 MGHDK and CDR2 SYGVNS. The CDR3 sequence is 14 residues long. The CDR3 coding sequence is TGTGCCAGCAGTGAACGCGGGGGGAGCACTGAAGCTTTCTTT. Protein: CASSERGGSTEAFF.

J is TRBJ2-1 and V is TRBV4-3, with 8 bases that match TRBD2. Germline-derived CDR1 and CDR2 are LGHNA and YSLEER. Trimming at V came to 4 bases and at J to 3 bases, leaving 14 bases not matched to a gene. CDR3 length: 18 amino acids. In DNA, the CDR3 is TGCGCCAGCAGCCCCGACGAGTCGCGGGGGGTGTACTACAATGAGCAGTTCTTC. It specifies CASSPDESRGVYYNEQFF.

This chain connects TRBV6-2 or TRBV6-3 to TRBJ1-6, with TRBD1 as a possible D gene (6 bases). V was pared by 2 bases and J by 3 bases, with 11 bases between. Looked up from germline, CDR1 is MNHEY and CDR2 is SVGEGT. CDR3 length: 16 residues. This chain's CDR3 is CASSYNAGDYNSPLHF. In DNA form, the CDR3 reads TGTGCCAGCAGTTACAACGCAGGGGACTATAATTCACCCCTCCACTTT.

This clone has a single count. V gene TRBV2 combines with J gene TRBJ1-5; 9 bases agree with TRBD1. The CDR3 runs 16 residues. V lost 7 bases to trimming and J lost 0 bases; unmatched junction nucleotides: 7. Per germline, CDR1 SNHLY and CDR2 FYNNEI. CDR3 coding DNA: TGTGCCAGCAAGAGGACAGGGGATTATAGCAATCAGCCCCAGCATTTT. It yields the protein CASKRTGDYSNQPQHF.

This chain links TRBV20-1 with TRBJ2-3; TRBD2 agrees at 8 bases. The V gene's germline CDR1 is DFQATT and CDR2 SNEGSKA (reference sequence). Losses at the gene ends were 3 bases for V and 4 bases for J; bases not matched to a gene: 9. The CDR3 runs 15 residues. This CDR3 is CSASYDGRAADTQYF. For the CDR3, the DNA is TGCAGTGCTAGTTATGACGGGAGGGCCGCAGATACGCAGTATTTT.

This clone was observed a few times. The CDR3 DNA sequence: TGTGCCAGTAGTTCCAGGGGTCAGAACACTGAAGCTTTCTTT. Translation: CASSSRGQNTEAFF. The chain uses TRBV19 and TRBJ1-1; D perhaps matches TRBD1 (6 bases). The germline V and J ends were trimmed by 5 bases and 1 base, with 11 bases remaining between them. Germline V gene lookup returns CDR1 LNHDA and CDR2 SQIVND (reference sequence). CDR3 length: 14 amino acids. The complete variable domain, with remaining parts taken from reference TRBV19 and TRBJ1-1, reads DGGITQSPKYLFRKEGQNVTLSCEQNLNHDAMYWYRQDPGQGLRLIYYSQIVNDFQKGDIAEGYSVSREKKESFPLTVTSAQKNPTAFYLCASSSRGQNTEAFFGQGTRLTVV.

The chain combines TRBV6-5 with TRBJ1-2; 8 bases align to TRBD1. V lost 2 bases, J lost 8 bases, and 4 bases stayed unmatched. This CDR3 has 13 amino acids. Germline-derived CDR1 and CDR2 are MNHEY and SVGAGI. CDR3 DNA sequence: TGTGCCAGCAGTTACACGGACAGGGCCGGCTACACCTTC. Its translation: CASSYTDRAGYTF.

This clone came up a few times. CDR3 sequence: CASSRAPRNQPQHF. CDR3 coding DNA: TGTGCCAGTAGTCGAGCACCGAGAAATCAGCCCCAGCATTTT. The rearrangement uses TRBV19 and TRBJ1-5; D uncertain. The V end lost 5 bases, the J end lost 4 bases, and 12 bases lay between the germline ends. This CDR3 is built from 14 residues. Germline CDR1 reads LNHDA; CDR2 reads SQIVND (reference sequence).